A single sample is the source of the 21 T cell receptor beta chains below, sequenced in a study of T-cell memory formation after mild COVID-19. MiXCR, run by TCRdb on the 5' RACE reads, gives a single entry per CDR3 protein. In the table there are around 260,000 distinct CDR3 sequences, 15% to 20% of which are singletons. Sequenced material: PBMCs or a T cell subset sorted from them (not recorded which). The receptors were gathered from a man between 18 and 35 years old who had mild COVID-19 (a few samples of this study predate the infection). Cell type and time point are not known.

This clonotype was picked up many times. The CDR3 here is CASSVSGGLTSRDTQYF. The CDR3 nucleotides are TGTGCCAGCAGCGTATCCGGCGGATTGACGTCTCGGGATACGCAGTATTTT. V gene TRBV9 combines with J gene TRBJ2-3; D is undetermined. The CDR3 sequence is 17 residues long. Trimming cost V 1 base and J 6 bases, with 21 bases left between them. Germline CDR1 is SGDLS and CDR2 is YYNGEE.

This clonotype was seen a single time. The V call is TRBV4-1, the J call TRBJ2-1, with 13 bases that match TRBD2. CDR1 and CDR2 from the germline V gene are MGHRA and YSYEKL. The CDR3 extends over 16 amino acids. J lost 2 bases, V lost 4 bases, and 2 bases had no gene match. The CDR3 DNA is TGCGCCAGCAGCCGAGGACTAGCGGGGGCCTACAATGAGCAGTTCTTC. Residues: CASSRGLAGAYNEQFF.

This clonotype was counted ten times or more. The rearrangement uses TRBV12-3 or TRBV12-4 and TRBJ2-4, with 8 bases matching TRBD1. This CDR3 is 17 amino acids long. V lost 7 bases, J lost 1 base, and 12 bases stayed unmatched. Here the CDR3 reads CASKAPTGGNAKNIQYF. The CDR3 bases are TGTGCCAGCAAGGCCCCCACAGGGGGTAACGCCAAAAACATTCAGTACTTC.

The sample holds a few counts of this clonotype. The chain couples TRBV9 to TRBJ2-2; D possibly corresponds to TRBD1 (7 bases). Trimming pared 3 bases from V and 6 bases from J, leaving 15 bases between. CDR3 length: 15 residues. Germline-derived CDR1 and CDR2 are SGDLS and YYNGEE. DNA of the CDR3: TGTGCCAGCAGCGCGCGGGACAGTCGGGCCGGGGAGCTGTTTTTT. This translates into CASSARDSRAGELFF.

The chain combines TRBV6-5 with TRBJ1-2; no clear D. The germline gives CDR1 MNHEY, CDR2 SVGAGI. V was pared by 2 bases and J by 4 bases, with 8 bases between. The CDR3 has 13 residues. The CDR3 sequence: CASSYAQTYGYTF. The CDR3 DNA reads TGTGCCAGCAGTTACGCACAGACCTATGGCTACACCTTC.

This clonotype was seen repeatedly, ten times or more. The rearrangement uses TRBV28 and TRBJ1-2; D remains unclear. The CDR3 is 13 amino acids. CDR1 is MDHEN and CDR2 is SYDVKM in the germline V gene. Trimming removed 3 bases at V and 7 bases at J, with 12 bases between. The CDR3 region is CASSFSALPGYTF. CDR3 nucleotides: TGTGCCAGCAGTTTCTCGGCACTCCCTGGCTACACCTTC.

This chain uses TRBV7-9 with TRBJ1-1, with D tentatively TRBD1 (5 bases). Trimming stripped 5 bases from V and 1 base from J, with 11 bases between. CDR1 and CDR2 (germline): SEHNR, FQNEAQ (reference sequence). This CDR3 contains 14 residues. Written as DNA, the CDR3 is TGTGCCAGCAGCGTGGGGACGGGGAACACTGAAGCTTTCTTT. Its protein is CASSVGTGNTEAFF.

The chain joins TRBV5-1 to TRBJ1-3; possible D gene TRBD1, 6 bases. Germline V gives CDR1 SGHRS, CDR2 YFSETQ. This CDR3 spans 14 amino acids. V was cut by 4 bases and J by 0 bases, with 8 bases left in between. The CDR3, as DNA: TGCGCCAGCAGCGCGACAGGCTCTGGAAACACCATATATTTT. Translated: CASSATGSGNTIYF.

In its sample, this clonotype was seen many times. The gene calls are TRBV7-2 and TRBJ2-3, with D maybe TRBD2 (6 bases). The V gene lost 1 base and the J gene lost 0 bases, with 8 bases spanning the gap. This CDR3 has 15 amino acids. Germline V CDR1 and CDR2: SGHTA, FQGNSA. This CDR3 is CASSLDGGSTDTQYF. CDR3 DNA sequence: TGTGCCAGCAGCTTAGACGGGGGAAGCACAGATACGCAGTATTTT.

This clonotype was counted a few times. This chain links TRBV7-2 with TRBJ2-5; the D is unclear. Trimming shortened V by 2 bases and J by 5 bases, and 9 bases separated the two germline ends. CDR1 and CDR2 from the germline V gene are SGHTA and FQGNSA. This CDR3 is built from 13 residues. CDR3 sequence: CASSLTKGETQYF. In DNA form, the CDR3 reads TGTGCCAGCAGCTTAACAAAAGGGGAGACCCAGTACTTC.

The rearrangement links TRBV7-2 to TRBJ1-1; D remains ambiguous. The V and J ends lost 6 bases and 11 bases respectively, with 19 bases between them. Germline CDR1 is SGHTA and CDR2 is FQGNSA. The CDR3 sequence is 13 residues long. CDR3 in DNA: TGTGCCAGCAGACCCCGATACCGGGCTAAGGCTTTCTTT. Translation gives CASRPRYRAKAFF.

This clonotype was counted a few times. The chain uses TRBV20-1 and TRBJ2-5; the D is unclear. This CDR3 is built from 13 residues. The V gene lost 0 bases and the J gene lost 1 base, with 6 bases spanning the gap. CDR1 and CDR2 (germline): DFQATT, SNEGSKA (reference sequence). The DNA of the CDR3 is TGCAGTGCTAGAGATCCGGCCCAAGAGACCCAGTACTTC. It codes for CSARDPAQETQYF.

CDR3 amino acids: CASSYGTGDYGYTF. CDR3 in DNA: TGCGCCAGCAGCTACGGGACAGGCGACTATGGCTACACCTTC. The V call is TRBV4-3, the J call TRBJ1-2; 8 bases match TRBD1. The germline gives CDR1 LGHNA, CDR2 YSLEER. The junction had 5 bases not matched to a gene; V was cut back by 5 bases and J by 3 bases. This CDR3 contains 14 residues.

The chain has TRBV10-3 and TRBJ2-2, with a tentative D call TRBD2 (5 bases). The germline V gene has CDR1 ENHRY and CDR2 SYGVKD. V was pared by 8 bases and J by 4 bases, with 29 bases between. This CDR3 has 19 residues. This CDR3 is CAIWTPHLSGVWGTGELFF. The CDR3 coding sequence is TGTGCCATCTGGACCCCCCACCTATCCGGGGTGTGGGGCACCGGGGAGCTGTTTTTT.

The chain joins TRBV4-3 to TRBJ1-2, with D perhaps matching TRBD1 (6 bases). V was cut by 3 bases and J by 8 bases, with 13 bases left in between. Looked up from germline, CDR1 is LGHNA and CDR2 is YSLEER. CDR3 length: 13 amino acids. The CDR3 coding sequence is TGCGCCAGCAGCCAGTTACAGGGTTACGGCTACACCTTC. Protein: CASSQLQGYGYTF.

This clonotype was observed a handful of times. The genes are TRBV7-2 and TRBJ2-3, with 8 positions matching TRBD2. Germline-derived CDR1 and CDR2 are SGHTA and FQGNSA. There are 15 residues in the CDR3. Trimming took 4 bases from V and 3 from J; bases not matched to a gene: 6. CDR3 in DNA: TGTGCCAGCAGCTACACCGGGGGGGCAACAGATACGCAGTATTTT. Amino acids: CASSYTGGATDTQYF.

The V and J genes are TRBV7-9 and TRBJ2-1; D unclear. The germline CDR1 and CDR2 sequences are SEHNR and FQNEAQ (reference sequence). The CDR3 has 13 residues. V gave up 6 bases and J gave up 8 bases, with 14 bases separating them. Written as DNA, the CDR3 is TGTGCCAGCAGGGGCGGTCTGGGCGATGAGCAGTTCTTC. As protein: CASRGGLGDEQFF.

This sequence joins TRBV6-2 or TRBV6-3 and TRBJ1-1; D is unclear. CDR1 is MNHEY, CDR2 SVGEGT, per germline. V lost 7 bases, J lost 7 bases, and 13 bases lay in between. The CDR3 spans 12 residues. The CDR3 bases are TGTGCCAGCACTCTCACGTGGGGTGAAGCTTTCTTT. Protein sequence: CASTLTWGEAFF.

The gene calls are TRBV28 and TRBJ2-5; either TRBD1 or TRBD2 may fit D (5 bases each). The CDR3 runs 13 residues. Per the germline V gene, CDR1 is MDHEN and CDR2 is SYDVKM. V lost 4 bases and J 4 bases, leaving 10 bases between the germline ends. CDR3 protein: CASSSVGTETQYF. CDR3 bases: TGTGCCAGCAGTTCGGTGGGGACAGAGACCCAGTACTTC.

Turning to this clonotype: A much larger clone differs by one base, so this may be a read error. The CDR3 reads CASSRPPHETQYF. In DNA form, the CDR3 reads TGTGCCAGCAGCCGTCCCCCCCACGAGACCCAGTACTTC. The chain combines TRBV28 with TRBJ2-5; no definite D call. The CDR3 runs 13 residues. CDR1 is MDHEN, CDR2 SYDVKM, per germline. The ends were cut back, 6 bases at V and 5 bases at J, with 13 bases in the middle.

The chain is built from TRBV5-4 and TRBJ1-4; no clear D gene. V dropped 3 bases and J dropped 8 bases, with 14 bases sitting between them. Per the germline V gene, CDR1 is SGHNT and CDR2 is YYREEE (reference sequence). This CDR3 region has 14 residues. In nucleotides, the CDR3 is TGTGCCAGCAGCTATACGGGGAAGGAGGAAAAACTGTTTTTT. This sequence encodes CASSYTGKEEKLFF.